A single sample is the source of the 26 T cell receptor beta chains below, sequenced in a study of blood T cell repertoires in COVID-19. Using immunoSEQ multiplex PCR, the repertoire was profiled, and TCRdb retains in-frame clones only, with some absent. This table holds some 26,000 clones, roughly 87% found once. The sample taken for sequencing was peripheral blood. The receptor set was obtained from a human donor with active COVID-19. The donor label of this sample is uncertain.

The chain joins TRBV7-6 to TRBJ1-1; D unresolved. This CDR3 is built from 16 residues. Germline loops: CDR1 SGHVS, CDR2 FNYEAQ. V shed 5 bases and J shed 2 bases, with 18 bases lying between them. The CDR3 DNA sequence: TGTGCCAGCAGCCCACGTTTGAGGCTCCCTAACACTGAAGCTTTCTTT. Amino acid sequence: CASSPRLRLPNTEAFF.

V and J are TRBV28 and TRBJ2-2; 7 bases are shared with TRBD2. This CDR3 is 16 amino acids long. V gave up 5 bases and J gave up 1 base; unmatched junction bases: 7. Germline V gene data show CDR1 as MDHEN and CDR2 as SYDVKM. CDR3 residues: CASSPRTSRNTGELFF. CDR3 DNA sequence: TGTGCCAGCAGTCCCCGGACTAGTCGGAACACCGGGGAGCTGTTTTTT.

V and J are TRBV11-2 and TRBJ2-2, with 9 bases matching TRBD2. The V and J ends lost 1 base and 5 bases, in that order; junction bases with no gene match: 2. From germline, CDR1 is SGHAT and CDR2 FQNNGV. The CDR3 is 15 residues long. The CDR3 nucleotides read TGTGCCAGCAGCTTAGGCGGGAGGGGGACCGGGGAGCTGTTTTTT. Its translation is CASSLGGRGTGELFF.

The chain carries TRBV5-6 and TRBJ2-7; unclear D gene. This CDR3 spans 15 amino acids. The germline gives CDR1 SGHDT, CDR2 YYEEEE. Trimming cost V 0 bases and J 0 bases, with 10 bases left between them. As DNA, the CDR3 is TGTGCCAGCAGCTTGGGCGCCGAGAGCTCCTACGAGCAGTACTTC. Amino acid sequence: CASSLGAESSYEQYF.

This clone showed up just a few times. At one boundary the junction diverges from the germline segment, which might be a read error. The V gene is TRBV7-7, the J gene TRBJ1-5; 7 bases match TRBD1. Germline CDR1 reads SSHAT; CDR2 reads FNYEAQ (reference sequence). This CDR3 comprises 17 residues. The CDR3 coding sequence is TGTGCTAGCAGGATCCGGGACAGTCGAGAAAAGAATCAGCCCCAGCATTTT. Translated, it gives CASRIRDSREKNQPQHF.

The chain has TRBV7-8 and TRBJ2-1; no clear D gene. Germline V gives CDR1 SGHVS, CDR2 FQNEAQ. Trimming removed 6 bases at V and 1 base at J, with 16 bases between. The CDR3 has 16 amino acids. CDR3 in DNA: TGTGCCAGCAGTCCTGCTCGTTTCGGTTCCTACAATGAGCAGTTCTTC. Protein product: CASSPARFGSYNEQFF.

The chain employs TRBV15 and TRBJ1-5, with D uncertain. This CDR3 has 13 residues. Germline assignment: CDR1 LNHNV and CDR2 YYDKDF (reference sequence). Trimming removed 1 base at V and 5 bases at J, with 6 bases between. The CDR3 DNA follows: TGTGCCACCAGCAGAGCGCAGGATCAGCCCCAGCATTTT. It is translated as CATSRAQDQPQHF.

This chain connects TRBV14 to TRBJ2-1; 13 bases align to TRBD2. V shed 4 bases, J shed 10 bases, and the junction held 10 bases outside the gene matches. CDR3 size: 16 residues. CDR1 SGHDN and CDR2 FVKESK come from the germline V gene. Here the CDR3 DNA reads TGTGCCAGCAGCCCACAAAGGACTAGCGGGAGAAGGGAGCAGTTCTTC. Translated: CASSPQRTSGRREQFF.

The gene calls are TRBV2 and TRBJ1-2; 7 bases map to TRBD1. After removal of 3 bases from V and 3 bases from J, the junction contained 1 base not matched to a gene. Per the germline V gene, CDR1 is SNHLY and CDR2 is FYNNEI. This CDR3 is 13 amino acids long. In DNA, the CDR3 is TGTGCCAGCAGTGAGGGACAGCACTATGGCTACACCTTC. Protein sequence: CASSEGQHYGYTF.

This sequence joins TRBV2 and TRBJ2-1, with D perhaps matching TRBD2 (5 bases). Germline CDR1 reads SNHLY; CDR2 reads FYNNEI. This CDR3 region has 14 residues. Trimming took off 7 bases at V and 4 bases at J, with 14 bases between the two ends. The chain's CDR3 is CASIGRGPYNEQFF. CDR3 DNA: TGTGCCAGCATAGGTCGGGGTCCGTACAATGAGCAGTTCTTC.

For the CDR3, the DNA is TGTGCCAGCAGTCGTGGGACAGCCTACGAGCAGTACTTC. This translates into CASSRGTAYEQYF. The chain uses TRBV7-2 and TRBJ2-7; 7 bases map to TRBD1. The CDR3 loop spans 13 amino acids. After removal of 6 bases from V and 2 bases from J, the junction contained 4 bases not matched to a gene. The germline V gene encodes CDR1 SGHTA and CDR2 FQGNSA.

This clone was detected once. This rearrangement joins TRBV19 to TRBJ2-2; 9 bases fit TRBD2. Per germline, CDR1 LNHDA and CDR2 SQIVND (reference sequence). The length of the CDR3 is 15 residues. Losses at the gene ends were 4 bases for V and 0 bases for J; bases not matched to a gene: 0. The CDR3 region has the DNA TGTGCCAGTAGTACTAGCGGGACGAACACCGGGGAGCTGTTTTTT. Its protein product is CASSTSGTNTGELFF.

This chain connects TRBV11-2 to TRBJ2-1; maybe TRBD2 (5 bases). V was shortened by 4 bases and J by 6 bases, with 16 bases between the two germline ends. The CDR3 runs to 15 residues. Per germline, CDR1 SGHAT and CDR2 FQNNGV. The CDR3 bases are TGTGCCAGCAGCTCAGGAAGGGCCGAGGGCAATGAGCAGTTCTTC. Translated, it gives CASSSGRAEGNEQFF.

This rearrangement joins TRBV6-6 to TRBJ1-1; 8 bases line up with TRBD1. V shed 6 bases, J shed 11 bases, and the junction held 8 bases outside the gene matches. This CDR3 contains 12 residues. CDR1 MNHNY and CDR2 SVGAGI come from the germline V gene (reference sequence). The CDR3 is CASSGDRGAAFF. The CDR3 DNA reads TGTGCCAGCAGCGGAGACAGGGGAGCTGCTTTCTTT.

V and J are TRBV19 and TRBJ2-7; TRBD2 aligns across 11 bases. In germline, CDR1 is LNHDA, CDR2 SQIVND (reference sequence). This CDR3 region has 18 residues. V gave up 2 bases and J gave up 3 bases; unmatched junction bases: 12. In DNA form, the CDR3 reads TGTGCCAGTAGTATAAGTGGGACTAGCGGAGCTGCTATCTACGAGCAGTACTTC. Protein sequence: CASSISGTSGAAIYEQYF.

This clone was detected once. This chain connects TRBV9 to TRBJ2-2; TRBD2 might be the D (5 bases). Trimming stripped 0 bases from V and 2 bases from J, with 8 bases between. Germline loops: CDR1 SGDLS, CDR2 YYNGEE. The CDR3 is 15 amino acids. The CDR3 sequence is CASSVARGNTGELFF. CDR3 in DNA: TGTGCCAGCAGCGTAGCTCGGGGTAACACCGGGGAGCTGTTTTTT.

J is TRBJ2-1 and V is TRBV27; 15 nucleotides align to TRBD2. V was pared by 5 bases and J by 7 bases, with 3 bases of the junction left unmatched. The germline V gene has CDR1 MNHEY and CDR2 SMNVEV (reference sequence). The CDR3 has 15 amino acids. As DNA, the CDR3 is TGTGCCAGCAGTCTCGGACTAGCGGGAGGGAATGAGCAGTTCTTC. This encodes CASSLGLAGGNEQFF.

The rearrangement uses TRBV20-1 and TRBJ2-7; 12 bases align to TRBD2. J was trimmed by 4 bases and V by 3 bases; bases with no gene match: 13. The V gene's germline CDR1 is DFQATT and CDR2 SNEGSKA (reference sequence). The CDR3 runs to 17 residues. The CDR3 loop reads CSASGGQTSGRGYEQYF. The CDR3 nucleotides read TGCAGTGCTAGTGGGGGTCAGACTAGCGGGAGAGGGTACGAGCAGTACTTC.

This clone turned up a few times. The chain is built from TRBV7-2 and TRBJ2-7; D not certain. V shed 6 bases and J shed 6 bases, with 9 bases lying between them. Germline-derived CDR1 and CDR2 are SGHTA and FQGNSA. This CDR3 is built from 11 residues. The CDR3 DNA is TGTGCCAGCAGTAACGGTCGCGAGCAGTACTTC. Amino acid sequence: CASSNGREQYF.

This clone occurred a few times. DNA for the CDR3: TGCGCCAGCAGTGAGTCTGGGACAATGAGTCAGCCCCAGCATTTT. Its translation is CASSESGTMSQPQHF. The genes are TRBV10-2 and TRBJ1-5, with D possibly TRBD1 on 6 matching bases. Per the germline V gene, CDR1 is WSHSY and CDR2 is SAAADI. Trimming removed 0 bases at V and 6 bases at J, with 12 bases between. This CDR3 is built from 15 residues.

The rearrangement links TRBV7-2 to TRBJ2-2; 8 bases are shared with TRBD2. The germline gives CDR1 SGHTA, CDR2 FQGNSA. Trimming at V came to 6 bases and at J to 5 bases, leaving 8 bases not matched to a gene. The length of the CDR3 is 15 residues. For the CDR3, the DNA is TGTGCCAGCAGTCCTAGCGGGTCGGGAACCGGGGAGCTGTTTTTT. It specifies CASSPSGSGTGELFF.

This clone came up a few times. The chain combines TRBV5-4 with TRBJ2-7; the D gene is possibly TRBD1 (8 bases). The CDR3 totals 17 residues. Germline loops: CDR1 SGHNT, CDR2 YYREEE (reference sequence). V was shortened by 4 bases and J by 4 bases, with 24 bases between the two germline ends. The CDR3 is CASSRNTGGTGTYEQYF. CDR3 nucleotide sequence: TGTGCCAGCAGCAGAAACACCGGGGGGACAGGCACGTACGAGCAGTACTTC.

The chain carries TRBV9 and TRBJ2-7; maybe TRBD1 (6 bases). From germline, CDR1 is SGDLS and CDR2 YYNGEE. CDR3 length equals 15 residues. V dropped 0 bases and J dropped 4 bases, with 14 bases sitting between them. The chain's CDR3 is CASSVAAGTQYEQYF. The DNA for the CDR3 is TGTGCCAGCAGCGTAGCGGCCGGGACACAGTACGAGCAGTACTTC.

The rearrangement joins TRBV21-1 to TRBJ1-1; TRBD1 is the table's D call and was not checked against the DNA. TRBV21-1 constitutes a pseudogene. The CDR3 sequence is 14 residues long. CDR3 DNA sequence: TGTGCCAGCAGCGGACAGGGGGTGGCCACTGAAGCTTTCTTT. This gives the protein CASSGQGVATEAFF.

This clone was seen a handful of times. The gene calls are TRBV11-2 and TRBJ1-1, with unresolved D. V was clipped by 5 bases and J by 6 bases, with 13 bases between them. Germline-derived CDR1 and CDR2 are SGHAT and FQNNGV. This CDR3 spans 13 amino acids. The CDR3 coding sequence is TGTGCCAGCAGCGTAGGAGGGCTACCTGAAGCTTTCTTT. It is translated as CASSVGGLPEAFF.

This chain links TRBV30 with TRBJ2-7; 7 bases align to TRBD1. V gave up 5 bases and J gave up 4 bases; unmatched junction bases: 5. The length of the CDR3 is 12 residues. Germline-derived CDR1 and CDR2 are GTSNPN and SVGIG (reference sequence). CDR3 sequence (DNA): TGTGCCTGGGGGGACAGCGTATACGAGCAGTACTTC. Protein sequence: CAWGDSVYEQYF.